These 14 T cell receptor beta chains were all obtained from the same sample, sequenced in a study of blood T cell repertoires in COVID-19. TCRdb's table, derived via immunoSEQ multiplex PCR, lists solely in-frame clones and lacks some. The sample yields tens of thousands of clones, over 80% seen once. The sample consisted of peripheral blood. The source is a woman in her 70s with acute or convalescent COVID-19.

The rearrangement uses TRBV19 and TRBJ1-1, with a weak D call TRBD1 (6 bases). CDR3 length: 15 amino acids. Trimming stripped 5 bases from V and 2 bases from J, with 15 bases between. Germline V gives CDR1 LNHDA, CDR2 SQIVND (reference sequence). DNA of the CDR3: TGTGCCAGTAGTGTCCAACAGGGAACCAACACTGAAGCTTTCTTT. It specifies CASSVQQGTNTEAFF.

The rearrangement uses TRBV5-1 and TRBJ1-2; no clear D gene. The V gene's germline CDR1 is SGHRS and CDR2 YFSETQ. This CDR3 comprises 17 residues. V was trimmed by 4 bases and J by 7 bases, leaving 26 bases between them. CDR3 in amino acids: CASSADFFFLSGSGYTF. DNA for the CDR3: TGCGCCAGCAGCGCGGACTTTTTCTTTTTATCGGGCTCTGGCTACACCTTC.

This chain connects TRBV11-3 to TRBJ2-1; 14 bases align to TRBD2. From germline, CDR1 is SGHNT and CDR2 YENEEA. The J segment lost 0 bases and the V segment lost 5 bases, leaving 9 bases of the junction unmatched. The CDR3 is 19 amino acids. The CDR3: CASSLYPGTSGSSYNEQFF. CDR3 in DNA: TGTGCCAGCAGCCTATATCCCGGGACTAGCGGGAGCTCCTACAATGAGCAGTTCTTC.

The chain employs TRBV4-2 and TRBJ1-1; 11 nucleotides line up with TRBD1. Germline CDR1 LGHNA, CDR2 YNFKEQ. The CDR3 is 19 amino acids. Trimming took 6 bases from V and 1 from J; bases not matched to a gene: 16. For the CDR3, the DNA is TGTGCCAGCAGACAGCAATCCGGGACAGGGGGACTTCGGAACACTGAAGCTTTCTTT. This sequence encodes CASRQQSGTGGLRNTEAFF.

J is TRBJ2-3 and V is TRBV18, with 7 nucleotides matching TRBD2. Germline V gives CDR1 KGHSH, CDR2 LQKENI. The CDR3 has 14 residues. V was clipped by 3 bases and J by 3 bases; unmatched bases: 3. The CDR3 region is CASSPPGGTDTQYF. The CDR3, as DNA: TGTGCCAGCTCACCCCCGGGGGGAACAGATACGCAGTATTTT.

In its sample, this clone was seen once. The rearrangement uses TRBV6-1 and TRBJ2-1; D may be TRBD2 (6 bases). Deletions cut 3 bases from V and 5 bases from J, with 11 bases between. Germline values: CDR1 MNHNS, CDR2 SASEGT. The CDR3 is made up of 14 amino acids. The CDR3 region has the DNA TGTGCCAGCAGTGACGGGGGAGTCAACAATGAGCAGTTCTTC. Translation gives CASSDGGVNNEQFF.

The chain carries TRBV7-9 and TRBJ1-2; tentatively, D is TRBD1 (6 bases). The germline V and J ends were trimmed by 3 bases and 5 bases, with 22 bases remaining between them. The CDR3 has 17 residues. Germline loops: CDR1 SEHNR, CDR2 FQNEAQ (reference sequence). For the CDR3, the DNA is TGTGCCAGCAGCTTCAGCTCCTCTGGTGCGCAGGGGTATGGCTACACCTTC. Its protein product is CASSFSSSGAQGYGYTF.

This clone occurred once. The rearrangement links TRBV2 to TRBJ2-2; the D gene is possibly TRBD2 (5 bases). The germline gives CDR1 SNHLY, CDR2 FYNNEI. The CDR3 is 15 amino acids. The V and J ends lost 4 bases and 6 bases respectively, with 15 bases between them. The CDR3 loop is CASSGRGPSAGELFF. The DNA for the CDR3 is TGTGCCAGCAGTGGTCGAGGGCCGAGCGCCGGGGAGCTGTTTTTT.

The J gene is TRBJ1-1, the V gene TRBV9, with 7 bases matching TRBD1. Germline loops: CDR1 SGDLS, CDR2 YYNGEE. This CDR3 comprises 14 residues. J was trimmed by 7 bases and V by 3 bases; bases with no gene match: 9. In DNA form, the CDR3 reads TGTGCCAGCAGCGGTCCCGGGACAGCCATTGAAGCTTTCTTT. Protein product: CASSGPGTAIEAFF.

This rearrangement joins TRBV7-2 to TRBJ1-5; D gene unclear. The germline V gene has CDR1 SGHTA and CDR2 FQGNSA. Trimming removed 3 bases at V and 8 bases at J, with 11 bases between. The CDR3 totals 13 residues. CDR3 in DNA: TGTGCCAGCAGCTTTCCCGACCGGGAGCCCCAGCATTTT. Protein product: CASSFPDREPQHF.

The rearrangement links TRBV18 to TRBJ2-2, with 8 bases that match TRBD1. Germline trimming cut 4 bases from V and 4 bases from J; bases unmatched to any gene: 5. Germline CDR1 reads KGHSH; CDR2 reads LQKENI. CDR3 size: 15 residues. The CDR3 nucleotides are TGTGCCAGCTCACAGGGACAGGCGGGCACCGGGGAGCTGTTTTTT. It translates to CASSQGQAGTGELFF.

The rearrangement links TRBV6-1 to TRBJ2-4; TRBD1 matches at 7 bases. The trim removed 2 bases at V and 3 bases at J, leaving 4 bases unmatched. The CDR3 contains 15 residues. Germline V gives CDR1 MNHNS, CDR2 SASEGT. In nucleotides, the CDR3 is TGTGCCAGCAGTGAACGGGACAGTGACAAAAACATTCAGTACTTC. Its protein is CASSERDSDKNIQYF.

CDR3 DNA sequence: TGCGCCAGCAGCTTGGCTTCTTCGACCGGGACAGCGAACACTGAAGCTTTCTTT. This gives the protein CASSLASSTGTANTEAFF. The genes are TRBV5-1 and TRBJ1-1; 7 positions match TRBD1. This CDR3 comprises 18 residues. Unmatched junction bases numbered 12, after V lost 0 bases and J lost 1 base. Germline CDR1 and CDR2: SGHRS and YFSETQ.

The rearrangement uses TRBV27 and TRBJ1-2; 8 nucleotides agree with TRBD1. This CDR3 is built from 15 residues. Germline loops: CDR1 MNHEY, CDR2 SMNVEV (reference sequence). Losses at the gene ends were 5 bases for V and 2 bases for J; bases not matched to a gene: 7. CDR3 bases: TGTGCCAGCAGTCCATGGACAGGGCCCAACTATGGCTACACCTTC. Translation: CASSPWTGPNYGYTF.